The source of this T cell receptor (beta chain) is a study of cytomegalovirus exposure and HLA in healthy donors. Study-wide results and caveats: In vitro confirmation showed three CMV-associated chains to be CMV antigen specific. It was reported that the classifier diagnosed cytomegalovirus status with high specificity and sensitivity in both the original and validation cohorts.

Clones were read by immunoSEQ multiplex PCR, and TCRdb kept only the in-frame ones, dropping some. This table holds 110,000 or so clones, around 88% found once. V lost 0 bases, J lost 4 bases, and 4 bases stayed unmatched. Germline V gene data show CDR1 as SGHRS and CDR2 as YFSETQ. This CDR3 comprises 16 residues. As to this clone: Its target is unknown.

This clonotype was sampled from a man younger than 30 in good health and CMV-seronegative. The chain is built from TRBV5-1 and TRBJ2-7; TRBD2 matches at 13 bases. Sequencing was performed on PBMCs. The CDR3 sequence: CASSLGGTSGAYEQYF. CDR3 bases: TGCGCCAGCAGCTTGGGGGGGACTAGCGGGGCATACGAGCAGTACTTC.